This T cell receptor (beta chain) was sequenced during a study of radiation and T cells in renal cell carcinoma. As to treatment: 15 Gy SBRT to primary tumor, nephrectomy 4 weeks later. Nephrectomy followed 15 Gy stereotactic body radiation by 4 weeks. Profiled with immunoSEQ multiplex PCR; TCRdb holds only in-frame clones, not every one. This table holds 4,000 or so clones, approximately 60% found once. CDR1 and CDR2 from the germline V gene are SEHNR and FQNEAQ (reference sequence). V was clipped by 5 bases and J by 0 bases, with 7 bases between them. The CDR3 sequence is 13 residues long. This clone was recorded a few times.

This sample comprised tumor tissue, obtained from a patient whose treatment included radiotherapy and nephrectomy. The chain couples TRBV7-9 to TRBJ1-2; D ambiguous. This sequence originates from a woman aged 55-69 years with renal cell carcinoma. CDR3 DNA sequence: TGTGCCAGCAGCCCAGGATCTAACTATGGCTACACCTTC. The encoded protein is CASSPGSNYGYTF. Full variable domain (rest looked up from reference TRBV7-9 and TRBJ1-2): DTGVSQNPRHKITKRGQNVTFRCDPISEHNRLYWYRQTLGQGPEFLTYFQNEAQLEKSRLLSDRFSAERPKGSFSTLEIQRTEQGDSAMYLCASSPGSNYGYTFGSGTRLTVV.